Listed here is a single T cell receptor (beta chain). The source of the sample is a study of blood T cell repertoires in COVID-19. Across the whole study: Specimens from acute and convalescent COVID-19 originated in the United States, Italy and Spain.

The CDR3 consists of 12 residues. The germline V gene has CDR1 SNHLY and CDR2 FYNNEI. Trimming stripped 4 bases from V and 6 bases from J, with 4 bases between. The authors' processing: From reference gene primer amplification, estimates of nucleated cell counts were derived. Clones were sequenced by immunoSEQ multiplex PCR, and TCRdb holds only the in-frame ones, with some missing. The V and J calls and the clone size are those of that table, but D and trimming were determined from the DNA. The data contain roughly 180,000 clones, 65% to 85% of them singletons. The sequencing sample was made of PBMCs or T cells enriched from blood (not recorded which). This sequence joins TRBV2 and TRBJ1-6; D is ambiguous. The source is a woman aged 40 to 50 with acute COVID-19. The CDR3 spells CASSVGNSPLHF. The CDR3 DNA sequence: TGTGCCAGCAGTGTCGGTAATTCACCCCTCCACTTT.